Detailed here is one TCR beta chain. Authors' analysis steps: Reference gene primer amplification in the assay estimated nucleated cell counts. Only in-frame clones appear in the TCRdb table, and some are missing; sequencing was by immunoSEQ multiplex PCR. D and trimming were read from the DNA, whereas the V and J calls and clone size are those reported in that table. The sample has about 270,000 clones, around four fifths seen once. The CDR3 covers 18 residues. V was trimmed by 0 bases and J by 4 bases, leaving 18 bases between them. Germline CDR1 reads LGHDT; CDR2 reads YNNKEL (reference sequence). The sample comes from a study of blood T cell repertoires in COVID-19. Whole-study context: Acute and convalescent COVID-19 samples came from the United States, Italy and Spain. In each case, the material was cDNA or gDNA derived from T cells, B-cell-depleted T cells, or PBMCs.

Material for sequencing was peripheral blood. The chain combines TRBV3-1 (or the pseudogene TRBV3-2) with TRBJ2-2; maybe TRBD2 (5 bases). The clonotype was recovered from a woman aged 50 to 60 with active or convalescent COVID-19. CDR3 nucleotide sequence: TGTGCCAGCAGCCAAGATGGGAGTATGTCCCGTATCACCGGGGAGCTGTTTTTT. Residues: CASSQDGSMSRITGELFF.